The 3 T cell receptor beta chains listed next were all sequenced from one sample in a study of T cells in Graves' hyperthyroidism and ophthalmopathy. There were TCR beta CDR3 regions amplified from RNA transcripts. In the first-round RT-PCR of the TCR CDR3, the HTBI primer set was used. TCRdb called the multiplex PCR reads again in MiXCR, with one record for every CDR3 protein. The sample shows around 610,000 distinct CDR3 sequences, over 12% of them seen only once. Sequencing input: blood. Source of these receptors: a middle-aged woman with Graves' ophthalmopathy.

This clonotype has a count of ten or more. V usage is TRBV7-6 and J usage is TRBJ2-7; 10 bases map to TRBD1. This CDR3 spans 16 amino acids. From germline, CDR1 is SGHVS and CDR2 FNYEAQ. J was trimmed by 3 bases and V by 5 bases; bases with no gene match: 10. The CDR3 DNA reads as TGTGCCAGCAGCGGCGAGACAGGGGGCGATGGCTACGAGCAGTACTTC. Translated: CASSGETGGDGYEQYF.

This clonotype was picked up many times. This chain's CDR3 is CASSPPGAVETQYF. CDR3 DNA sequence: TGTGCCAGCTCACCCCCGGGGGCAGTTGAGACCCAGTACTTC. The chain recombines TRBV18 with TRBJ2-5; D may correspond to TRBD1 or TRBD2 (6 bases each). The V end lost 3 bases, the J end lost 5 bases, and 13 bases lay between the germline ends. Germline CDR1 KGHSH, CDR2 LQKENI. The CDR3 extends over 14 amino acids.

The V gene is TRBV6-1, the J gene TRBJ2-5; the D gene is possibly TRBD1 (6 bases). The V gene lost 0 bases and the J gene lost 5 bases, with 13 bases spanning the gap. Germline CDR1 and CDR2: MNHNS and SASEGT. This CDR3 spans 15 amino acids. The CDR3, as DNA: TGTGCCAGCAGTGAAGCGTGGGGGCAAGGGGAGACCCAGTACTTC. Translated: CASSEAWGQGETQYF.